The 14 T cell receptor beta chains below were found in one sample sequenced in a study of PD-1 blockade in classical Hodgkin lymphoma. Libraries were prepared by immunoSEQ multiplex PCR; TCRdb keeps only in-frame clonotypes and omits some of them. The sample shows over 35,000 clones, around 80% of them seen only once. All trial patients relapsed after autologous stem cell transplantation. The sequences come from peripheral blood mononuclear cells (PBMCs), collected before the second cycle of nivolumab. The source of these receptors is a human donor with classical Hodgkin lymphoma.

The chain recombines TRBV10-3 with TRBJ2-5, with unresolved D. The V end was cut by 3 bases, the J end by 2 bases, with 13 bases between. The germline V gene encodes CDR1 ENHRY and CDR2 SYGVKD. The CDR3 length is 15 residues. This CDR3 is CAISDPDVLQETQYF. The CDR3, as DNA: TGTGCCATCAGTGACCCCGACGTCCTACAAGAGACCCAGTACTTC.

The chain uses TRBV30 and TRBJ1-3, with unresolved D. The CDR3 runs to 10 residues. Between the trimmed V and J ends, which lost 2 bases and 8 bases, there was a span of 4 bases. Germline V lookup: CDR1 GTSNPN, CDR2 SVGIG (reference sequence). The CDR3 protein is CAWSKDTIYF. CDR3 DNA: TGTGCCTGGAGTAAAGACACCATATATTTT.

The chain recombines TRBV25-1 with TRBJ2-1; D is unclear. CDR1 is MGHDK and CDR2 is SYGVNS in the germline V gene. Trimming took off 3 bases at V and 1 base at J, with 10 bases between the two ends. The CDR3 has 15 residues. The CDR3 nucleotides are TGTGCCAGCAGTGACCCGGGTTTATCCTACAATGAGCAGTTCTTC. Protein: CASSDPGLSYNEQFF.

The V call is TRBV27, the J call TRBJ2-3; D is unclear. The CDR3 runs to 11 residues. The germline V gene has CDR1 MNHEY and CDR2 SMNVEV (reference sequence). In DNA, the CDR3 is TGTGCAGAAACTAGCACAGATACGCAGTATTTT. This encodes CAETSTDTQYF.

The J gene is TRBJ1-4, the V gene TRBV2, with 9 bases fitting TRBD1. Trimming cost V 6 bases and J 6 bases; bases outside gene matches: 14. Germline CDR1 reads SNHLY; CDR2 reads FYNNEI. CDR3 length equals 17 residues. The CDR3 spells CASRDGTGYEEYEKLFF. Written as DNA, the CDR3 is TGTGCCAGCAGAGACGGGACAGGGTATGAGGAGTATGAAAAACTGTTTTTT. Full variable domain (remainder filled in from reference TRBV2 and TRBJ1-4): EPEVTQTPSHQVTQMGQEVILRCVPISNHLYFYWYRQILGQKVEFLVSFYNNEISEKSEIFDDQFSVERPDGSNFTLKIRSTKLEDSAMYFCASRDGTGYEEYEKLFFGSGTQLSVL.

The CDR3 nucleotides read TGTGCCAGCAGTAACAACCTATACGAGCAGTACTTC. It encodes CASSNNLYEQYF. The rearrangement links TRBV6-5 to TRBJ2-7, with D hard to call. The CDR3 runs 12 residues. Trimming cost V 5 bases and J 4 bases, with 9 bases left between them. Per germline, CDR1 MNHEY and CDR2 SVGAGI.

CDR3 DNA sequence: TGTGCCAGCAGCTGGGGGACAGGGGGCATAGATACGCAGTATTTT. Its protein product is CASSWGTGGIDTQYF. The rearrangement uses TRBV5-6 and TRBJ2-3; the match to TRBD1 covers 12 bases. This CDR3 is 15 amino acids long. CDR1 is SGHDT and CDR2 is YYEEEE in the germline V gene. V was clipped by 3 bases and J by 5 bases; unmatched bases: 4. The complete variable domain, with remaining parts taken from reference TRBV5-6 and TRBJ2-3, reads DAGVTQSPTHLIKTRGQQVTLRCSPKSGHDTVSWYQQALGQGPQFIFQYYEEEERQRGNFPDRFSGHQFPNYSSELNVNALLLGDSALYLCASSWGTGGIDTQYFGPGTRLTVL.

The chain is built from TRBV14 and TRBJ1-4; TRBD1 matches at 7 bases. The CDR3 sequence is 15 residues long. The ends lost 4 bases at V and 6 bases at J; junction bases unmatched: 8. Germline V CDR1 and CDR2: SGHDN, FVKESK. CDR3 nucleotides: TGTGCCAGCAGCCGTCGCGGGACAGATTATGAAAAACTGTTTTTT. It is translated as CASSRRGTDYEKLFF.

The chain employs TRBV28 and TRBJ1-4; possible D gene TRBD1, 5 bases. Germline V CDR1 and CDR2: MDHEN, SYDVKM. This CDR3 has 14 residues. V was pared by 6 bases and J by 9 bases, with 17 bases between. CDR3 in DNA: TGTGCCAGCAGATTAGGTGGGACGACAAAAAAACTGTTTTTT. It encodes CASRLGGTTKKLFF.

This sequence joins TRBV6-5 and TRBJ2-7, with no clear D. This CDR3 region has 13 residues. Germline V gene data show CDR1 as MNHEY and CDR2 as SVGAGI. Deletions cut 8 bases from V and 1 base from J, with 12 bases between. The CDR3 protein is CASSRGPSYEQYF. DNA of the CDR3: TGTGCCAGCTCGCGAGGACCTTCCTACGAGCAGTACTTC.

The V call is TRBV5-1, the J call TRBJ2-2; D is ambiguous. The CDR3 extends over 14 amino acids. V dropped 9 bases and J dropped 3 bases, with 15 bases sitting between them. CDR1 and CDR2 from the germline V gene are SGHRS and YFSETQ. The CDR3 nucleotides are TGCGCCACTCAACCTGACTCGTACACCGGGGAGCTGTTTTTT. As protein: CATQPDSYTGELFF. Full variable domain (remainder filled in from reference TRBV5-1 and TRBJ2-2): KAGVTQTPRYLIKTRGQQVTLSCSPISGHRSVSWYQQTPGQGLQFLFEYFSETQRNKGNFPGRFSGRQFSNSRSEMNVSTLELGDSALYLCATQPDSYTGELFFGEGSRLTVL.

The chain combines TRBV13 with TRBJ2-1; the match to TRBD2 covers 7 bases. From germline, CDR1 is PRHDT and CDR2 FYEKMQ (reference sequence). V was clipped by 0 bases and J by 8 bases; unmatched bases: 4. The CDR3 spans 14 residues. CDR3 coding DNA: TGTGCCAGCAGCTTAGGACGGGGGAGGGATGAGCAGTTCTTC. This encodes CASSLGRGRDEQFF.

The chain has TRBV19 and TRBJ1-5; 12 bases fit TRBD1. The CDR3 runs 15 residues. Germline V gives CDR1 LNHDA, CDR2 SQIVND (reference sequence). Trimming at V came to 5 bases and at J to 6 bases, leaving 5 bases not matched to a gene. The CDR3 bases are TGTGCCAGTAGTGTAGGGACAGGGGGCGGTCAGCCCCAGCATTTT. It is translated as CASSVGTGGGQPQHF.

The gene calls are TRBV5-1 and TRBJ1-1, with 7 positions matching TRBD1. This CDR3 has 13 residues. Per germline, CDR1 SGHRS and CDR2 YFSETQ. V lost 4 bases, J lost 4 bases, and 4 bases stayed unmatched. The CDR3, as DNA: TGCGCCAGCAGCAGGGGGCGAGGCACTGAAGCTTTCTTT. Protein: CASSRGRGTEAFF.